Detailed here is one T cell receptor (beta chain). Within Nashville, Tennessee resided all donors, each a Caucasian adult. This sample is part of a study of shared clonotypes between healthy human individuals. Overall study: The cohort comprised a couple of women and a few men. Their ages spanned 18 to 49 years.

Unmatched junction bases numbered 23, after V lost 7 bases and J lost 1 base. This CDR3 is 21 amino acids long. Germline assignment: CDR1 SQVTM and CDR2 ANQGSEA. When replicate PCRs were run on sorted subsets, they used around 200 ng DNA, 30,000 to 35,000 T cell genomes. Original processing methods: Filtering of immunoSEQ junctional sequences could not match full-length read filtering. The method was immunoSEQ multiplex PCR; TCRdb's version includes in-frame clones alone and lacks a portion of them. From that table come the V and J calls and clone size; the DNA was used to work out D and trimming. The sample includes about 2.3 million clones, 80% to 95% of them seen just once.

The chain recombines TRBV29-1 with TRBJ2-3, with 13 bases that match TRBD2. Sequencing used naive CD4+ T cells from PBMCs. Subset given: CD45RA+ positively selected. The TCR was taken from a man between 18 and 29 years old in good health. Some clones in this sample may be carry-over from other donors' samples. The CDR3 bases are TGCAGCGGACGACAGGGGGTGCTACTAGCGGGAGGGATTCTTCGCACAGATACGCAGTATTTT. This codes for CSGRQGVLLAGGILRTDTQYF.